This T cell receptor beta chain was documented in a study of human T cells and chemical hapten exposure. The V end lost 8 bases, the J end lost 5 bases, and 12 bases lay between the germline ends. This CDR3 is built from 12 residues. CDR1 is MDHEN, CDR2 SYDVKM, per germline. Time point defined: pre-sensitization, week 0. Treatment of the sample: therapeutic diphenylcyclopropenone sensitization with weekly scalp DPC. One entry per CDR3 protein, called by TCRdb with MiXCR from the RACE reads. The profile covers some 300,000 distinct CDR3 sequences, with 5% to 6.5% appearing a single time and around 8% taken by the ten largest.

The starting material was whole blood, obtained in connection with sensitization to the hapten diphenylcyclopropenone (DPC). The genes are TRBV28 and TRBJ1-2, with a weak D call TRBD1 (5 bases). The sequence derives from a woman between 18 and 30 years old with alopecia areata. Some clones in this sample may be carry-over from other donors' samples. For the CDR3, the DNA is TGTGCCAGCGGGGCTCCAGGGTATGGCTACACCTTC. Residues: CASGAPGYGYTF.